The subject of this entry is one TCR beta chain. The antigen is unknown. The authors reverse transcribed all of the isolated RNA, so sequencing captured expressed TCRB transcripts. The data were produced by immunoSEQ multiplex PCR, yet TCRdb's version contains in-frame clones alone and is incomplete. The sample carries 970,000 or so clones, about a sixth recorded once. The data originate from a study of beta chain features in type 1 diabetes. Regarding the study as a whole: People with Type 1 diabetes carried modestly yet significantly shorter TCRB CDR3s in all four CD4+ subsets.

The germline V gene encodes CDR1 ENHRY and CDR2 SYGVKD. This CDR3 comprises 14 residues. The V call is TRBV10-3, the J call TRBJ2-5; 12 bases are a match to TRBD1. The J call could be wrong; TRBJ2-7 is a better fit for the DNA end. The clonotype originates from a woman younger than 35 in good health. The sequenced material came from naive CD4+ T cells from blood. The CDR3 DNA follows: TGTGCCATCAGGGGACAGGGGGCATCCTACGAGCAGTACTTC. It encodes CAIRGQGASYEQYF.